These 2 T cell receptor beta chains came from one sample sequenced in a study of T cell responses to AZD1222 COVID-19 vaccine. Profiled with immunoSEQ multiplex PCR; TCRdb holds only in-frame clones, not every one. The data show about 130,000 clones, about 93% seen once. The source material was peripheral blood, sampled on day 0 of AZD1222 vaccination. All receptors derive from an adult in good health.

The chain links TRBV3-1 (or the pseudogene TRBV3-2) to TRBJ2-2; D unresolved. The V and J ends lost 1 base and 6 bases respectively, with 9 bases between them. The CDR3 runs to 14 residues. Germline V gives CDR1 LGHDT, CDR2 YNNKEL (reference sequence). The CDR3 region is CASSQVGRAGELFF. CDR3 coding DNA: TGTGCCAGCAGCCAAGTGGGAAGGGCCGGGGAGCTGTTTTTT.

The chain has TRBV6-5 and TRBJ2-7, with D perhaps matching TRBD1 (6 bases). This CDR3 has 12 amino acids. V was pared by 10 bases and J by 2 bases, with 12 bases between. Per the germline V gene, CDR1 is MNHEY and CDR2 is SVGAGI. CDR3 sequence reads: CATQGQTYEQYF. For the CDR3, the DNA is TGTGCCACCCAAGGACAGACCTACGAGCAGTACTTC.